The T cell receptor beta chain described here comes from a study of T cells after somatic rescue of genetic block. In its sample, this clone was seen once. The method was immunoSEQ multiplex PCR; TCRdb's version includes in-frame clones alone and lacks a portion of them. The top ten clones hold under 4% of a sample with roughly 70,000 clones, 92% of them seen once. Looked up from germline, CDR1 is KGHSH and CDR2 is LQKENI. The CDR3 has 12 amino acids. Trimming left V 0 bases short and J 7 bases short, with 6 bases between. This sequence originates from a man in his forties or fifties. The V gene is TRBV18, the J gene TRBJ1-1; no clear D gene. The specimen sequenced was peripheral blood mononuclear cells (PBMCs). CDR3 sequence (DNA): TGTGCCAGCTCACCACCGTATCGTGAAGCTTTCTTT. It translates to CASSPPYREAFF.